The subject of this entry is one TCR beta chain. Its antigen is unknown. This CDR3 region has 15 residues. CDR1 is MDHEN and CDR2 is SYDVKM in the germline V gene. Trimming removed 5 bases at V and 9 bases at J, with 20 bases between. These data are taken from a study of blood T cells in healthy people across ages. Study-wide points: Whereas aged donors had fewer naive CD4+ cells, long-lived donors had more of them and higher diversity.

Together with a sample-barcoded 5' primer, a J-beta primer mix was included in a second PCR lasting roughly 6 to 12 cycles. MiXCR was run by TCRdb on the 5' RACE reads, yielding one entry per CDR3 protein. The sample consists of approximately 1,700,000 distinct CDR3 sequences, about two fifths of them appearing once. Healthy Caucasian individuals from Russia aged 6 to 90 served as donors. No fewer than 6 million PBMCs went into each sample. The sequencing input was blood. The J gene is TRBJ2-1, the V gene TRBV28, with D possibly being TRBD2 (7 bases). The sequence was collected from a human donor in good health. CDR3 sequence (DNA): TGTGCCAGCAGTGAGGTGGGGGGGCGACACGCTGAGCAGTTCTTC. This gives the protein CASSEVGGRHAEQFF.